Sequencing of this TCR beta chain was carried out in a study of T-cell memory formation after mild COVID-19 (dated by TCRdb to about 2021). Describing the broader study: TCR sequence clusters from the two donors were largely donor specific. Longitudinal TCRalpha and TCRbeta repertoire sequencing tracked T-cell clones expanding and contracting after mild COVID-19 in two donors. The cohort comprised two young, previously healthy adult volunteers, one female and one male.

Reads for this sample came from an Illumina NovaSeq 6000. TCRalpha and TCRbeta cDNA libraries were built by 5'RACE with constant-segment primers, adding sample barcodes and unique molecular identifiers. Trizol reagent was used to extract RNA from every sample. Libraries were amplified in two PCR steps, with a second sample barcode and Illumina TruSeq adapters added in the second step. Libraries were sequenced on an Illumina NovaSeq with 2 x 150 bp paired-end reads. On the study's bioinformatics: The reads were demultiplexed and collapsed into UMI-guided consensus sequences using migec v1.2.7. Using mixcr v2.1.11, UMI consensuses were aligned to TRA and TRB V and J templates and then assembled into clonotypes. A clonotype was counted as expanded or contracted only when both edgeR and NoisET called the clonotype significant, with the noise models trained on biological replicates. edgeR calls used a false discovery rate-adjusted p below 0.01 and a log2 fold-change threshold of 1. As an exploratory analysis of dynamics, PCA with hierarchical clustering was applied to max-normalized trajectories of the 1000 most abundant clonotypes. Each responding clone was given a CD4 or CD8 phenotype based on the CD4+ and CD8+ repertoires, which had been sequenced separately. Through fastp at Q25 and MiXCR, TCRdb rebuilt clones from the public reads, retaining in-frame beta chains. Every CDR3 protein is listed once, alongside the most common genes and DNA of its rows. The authors' filters were not applied to this entry. This sample comprises just over 400,000 distinct CDR3 sequences, more than 20% of them detected only once. Around 13% of the sample is in the top ten clones.

Ficoll-Paque density gradient centrifugation was used to isolate PBMCs. In regard to this clonotype: Which antigen it targets is not known. No much larger clone exists at a distance of one base, and base qualities are not known.

Relative to germline, V is 5 bases shorter and J is 0 bases shorter, with 10 bases between their ends. The CDR3 sequence holds 14 residues, the cysteine and phenylalanine included. Here the CDR3 DNA is all that survives: 42 bases in frame from base 1. The germline V gene encodes CDR1 SEHNR and CDR2 FQNEAQ (reference sequence). The paper's findings and limits, for the study overall: Contracting CD4+ clones turned up mainly in the CM and EM memory subsets, whereas EMRA was where CD8+ clones were enriched. Only two mild cases were covered by the study, and larger cohorts that include severe cases with pre-infection samples were considered necessary. Some responding clones were found in pre-infection memory, which suggests that pre-existing cross-reactive memory T cells took part in the SARS-CoV-2 response. SARS-CoV-2 specificity of the second-wave clones peaking on day 37 was not confirmed. Clones that contracted from day 15 to 85 showed balanced CD4/CD8 phenotypes, whereas a second wave of clones that expanded from day 15 to 37 leaned towards CD4+.

The rearrangement combines TRBV7-9 with TRBJ1-1; the D gene is not confidently resolved. Sequencing was carried out using PBMCs or a T cell subset sorted from them (not recorded which). This TCR was sampled from an adult woman who had mild COVID-19 (a few samples of this study predate the infection). The sample titles of this study are shuffled in the database, so cell type and time point are left out; the donor was told from shared clones. CDR3 loop: CASSAQSMNTEAFF. The nucleotides are TGTGCCAGCAGCGCTCAGAGCATGAACACTGAAGCTTTCTTT.